The 2 T cell receptor beta chains below were found in one sample sequenced in a study of T cell clonality in common variable immunodeficiency. The assay was immunoSEQ multiplex PCR, and TCRdb's table has in-frame clones only and misses some. The sample has about 40,000 clones, none seen only once. The sequencing input was peripheral blood mononuclear cells. The receptors were sampled from a person aged 18 to 75 in good health.

The table lists this clone with many counts. The read ends 3 residues before the CDR3 terminus; that terminus is restored from the germline J gene. This chain links TRBV30 with TRBJ1-2, with D maybe TRBD1 (6 bases). Germline assignment: CDR1 GTSNPN and CDR2 SVGIG (reference sequence). The CDR3 sequence is 10 residues long. The chain's CDR3 is CAWNRDGYTF. The part of the CDR3 DNA that was read is TGTGCCTGGAACAGGGACGGC.

This clone was seen at least ten times. Read data end 3 residues before the CDR3 end; the end is taken from the germline J gene. This chain joins TRBV5-1 and TRBJ2-2, with TRBD1 matching 8 bases. The germline gives CDR1 SGHRS, CDR2 YFSETQ. This CDR3 has 16 amino acids. The V gene end was trimmed by 4 bases and the J gene end by 0 bases; junction bases not matched to a gene: 5. The CDR3 DNA, read in part, is TGCGCCAGCAGCACACTACAGGGGGCGAACACCGGGGAG. Its translation: CASSTLQGANTGE. The full-length CDR3 reads as CASSTLQGANTGELFF.